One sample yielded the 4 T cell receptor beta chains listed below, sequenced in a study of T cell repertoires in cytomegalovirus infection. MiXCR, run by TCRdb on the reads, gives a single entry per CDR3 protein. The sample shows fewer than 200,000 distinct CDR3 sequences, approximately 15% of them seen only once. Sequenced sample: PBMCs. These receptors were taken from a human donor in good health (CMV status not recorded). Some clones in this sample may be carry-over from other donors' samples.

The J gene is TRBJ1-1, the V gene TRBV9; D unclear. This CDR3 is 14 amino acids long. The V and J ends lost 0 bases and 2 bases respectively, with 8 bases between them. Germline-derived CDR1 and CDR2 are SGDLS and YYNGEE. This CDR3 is CASSVVSENTEAFF. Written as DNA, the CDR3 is TGTGCCAGCAGCGTAGTCTCAGAAAACACTGAAGCTTTCTTT. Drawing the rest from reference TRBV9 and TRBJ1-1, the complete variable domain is DSGVTQTPKHLITATGQRVTLRCSPRSGDLSVYWYQQSLDQGLQFLIQYYNGEERAKGNILERFSAQQFPDLHSELNLSSLELGDSALYFCASSVVSENTEAFFGQGTRLTVV.

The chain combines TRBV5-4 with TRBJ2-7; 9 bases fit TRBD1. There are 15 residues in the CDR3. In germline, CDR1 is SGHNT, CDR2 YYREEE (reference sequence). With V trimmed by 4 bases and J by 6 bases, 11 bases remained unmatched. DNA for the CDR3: TGTGCCAGCAGCCCACCTGGACAGGGGTTTCGCGAGCAGTACTTC. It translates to CASSPPGQGFREQYF.

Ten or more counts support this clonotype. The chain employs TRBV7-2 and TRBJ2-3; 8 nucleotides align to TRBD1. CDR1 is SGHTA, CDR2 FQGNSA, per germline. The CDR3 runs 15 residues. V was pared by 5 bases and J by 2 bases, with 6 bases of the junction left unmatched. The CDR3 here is CASSQGAASTDTQYF. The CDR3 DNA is TGTGCCAGCAGCCAGGGGGCGGCCTCCACAGATACGCAGTATTTT.

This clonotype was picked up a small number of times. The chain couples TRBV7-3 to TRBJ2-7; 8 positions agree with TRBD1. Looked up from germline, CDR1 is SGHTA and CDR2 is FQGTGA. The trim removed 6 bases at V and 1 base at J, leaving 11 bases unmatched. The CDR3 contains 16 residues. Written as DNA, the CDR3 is TGTGCCAGCAGTATCAAGCCGACAGGGGTGTCCTACGAGCAGTACTTC. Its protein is CASSIKPTGVSYEQYF.